This T cell receptor beta chain was sequenced in a study of siplizumab effects on memory and regulatory T cells. General observations from the study: Siplizumab led to significantly less abundant alloreactive sequences that could be traced back to unstimulated CD4+ memory cells. Mean Treg-derived proportions of mappable alloreactive CD4+ clones were less than 75% for siplizumab and 26.9% for controls. Just a small share of alloreactive clones was traced back to unstimulated subsets.

Sequencing was performed with immunoSEQ multiplex PCR; in TCRdb, only in-frame clones are kept and a portion is missing. Of over 70,000 clones in the sample, over 90% are singletons; the top ten hold around 18%. Germline-derived CDR1 and CDR2 are SGHRS and YFSETQ. The germline V and J ends were trimmed by 2 bases and 7 bases, with 3 bases remaining between them. This CDR3 has 11 residues. Of note for this clone: Its antigen is still unknown.

The sequence derives from a human donor in good health. The sequencing input was CD8+ T cells sorted from blood. V usage is TRBV5-1 and J usage is TRBJ2-2; D gene ambiguous. This chain's CDR3 is CASSLRGELFF. CDR3 nucleotides: TGCGCCAGCAGCTTACGCGGGGAGCTGTTTTTT.